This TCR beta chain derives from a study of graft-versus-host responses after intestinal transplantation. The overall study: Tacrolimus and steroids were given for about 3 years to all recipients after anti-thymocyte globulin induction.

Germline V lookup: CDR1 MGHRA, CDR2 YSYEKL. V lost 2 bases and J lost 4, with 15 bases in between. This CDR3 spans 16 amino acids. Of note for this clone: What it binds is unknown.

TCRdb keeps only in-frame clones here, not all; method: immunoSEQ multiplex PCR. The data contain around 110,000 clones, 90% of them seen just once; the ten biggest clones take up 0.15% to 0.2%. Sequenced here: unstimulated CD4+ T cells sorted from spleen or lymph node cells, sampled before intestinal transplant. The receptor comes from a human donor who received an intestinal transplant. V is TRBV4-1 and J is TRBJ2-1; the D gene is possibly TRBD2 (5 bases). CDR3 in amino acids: CASSQSRQRSYNEQFF. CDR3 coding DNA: TGCGCCAGCAGCCAATCAAGGCAGCGGTCGTACAATGAGCAGTTCTTC.